This T cell receptor beta chain was sequenced during a study of regulatory T cells in long-lasting Graves disease. V gave up 4 bases and J gave up 7 bases; unmatched junction bases: 4. The CDR3 loop spans 15 amino acids. Germline-derived CDR1 and CDR2 are MNHEY and SMNVEV (reference sequence). This clonotype was seen repeatedly, ten times or more. The time point is: persistent/refractory GD, antithyroid drugs over 5 years with positive TRAb. There was RNA extracted from PBMCs, and the TCR library was made from it. Both iRepertoire HTBI primers and Arm-PCR of CDR3 regions were used to build the TCR beta libraries. TCRdb recomputed calls from the multiplex PCR reads with MiXCR, one row per CDR3 protein. The repertoire includes under 450,000 distinct CDR3 sequences, about 23% of them detected once, and around 30% sits in the top ten.

The sample in question was peripheral blood mononuclear cells (PBMCs), obtained when the disease was refractory, from a patient treated with antithyroid drugs. The V and J genes are TRBV27 and TRBJ2-2; TRBD2 agrees at 12 bases. The sequence came from a woman in her thirties or forties with Graves disease. CDR3 bases: TGTGCCAGCAGTTCAGGGACTAGCGGGCGCGGGGAGCTGTTTTTT. Its protein is CASSSGTSGRGELFF.